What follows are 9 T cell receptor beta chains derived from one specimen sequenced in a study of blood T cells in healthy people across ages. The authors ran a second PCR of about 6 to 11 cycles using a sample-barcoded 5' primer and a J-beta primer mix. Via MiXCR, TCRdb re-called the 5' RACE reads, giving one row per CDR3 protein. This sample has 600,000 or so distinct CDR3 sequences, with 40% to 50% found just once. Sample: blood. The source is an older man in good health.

CDR3 coding DNA: TGCAGTGCTAGAGGGACTAGCGGGACAACAGATACGCAGTATTTT. This codes for CSARGTSGTTDTQYF. The rearrangement joins TRBV20-1 to TRBJ2-3; 12 bases agree with TRBD2. CDR1 is DFQATT, CDR2 SNEGSKA, per germline (reference sequence). This CDR3 comprises 15 residues. After removal of 1 base from V and 3 bases from J, the junction contained 2 bases not matched to a gene.

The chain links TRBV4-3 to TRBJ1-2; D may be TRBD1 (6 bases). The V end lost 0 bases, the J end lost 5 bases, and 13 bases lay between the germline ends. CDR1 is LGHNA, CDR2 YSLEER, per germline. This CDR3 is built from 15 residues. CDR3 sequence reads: CASSQDSQGGYGYTF. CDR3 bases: TGCGCCAGCAGCCAAGATAGTCAAGGGGGGTATGGCTACACCTTC.

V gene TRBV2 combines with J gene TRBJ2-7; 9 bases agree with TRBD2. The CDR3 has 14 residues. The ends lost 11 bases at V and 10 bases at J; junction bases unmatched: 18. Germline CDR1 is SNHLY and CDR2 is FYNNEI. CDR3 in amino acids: CAAGRAGAGGPQYF. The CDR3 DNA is TGTGCCGCAGGACGGGCCGGGGCGGGAGGGCCCCAGTACTTC.

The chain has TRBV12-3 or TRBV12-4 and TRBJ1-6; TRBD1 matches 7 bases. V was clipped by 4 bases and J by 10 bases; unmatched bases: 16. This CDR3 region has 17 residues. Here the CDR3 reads CASSSDWTGGLKSPLHF. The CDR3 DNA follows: TGTGCCAGCAGTTCTGATTGGACAGGCGGGTTGAAATCACCCCTCCACTTT.

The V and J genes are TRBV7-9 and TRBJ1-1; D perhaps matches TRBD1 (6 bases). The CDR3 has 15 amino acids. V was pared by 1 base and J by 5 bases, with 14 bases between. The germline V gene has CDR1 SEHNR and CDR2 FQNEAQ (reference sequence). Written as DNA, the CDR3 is TGTGCCAGCAGCTTAGGCGGCAGGGGAGCAACTGAAGCTTTCTTT. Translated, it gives CASSLGGRGATEAFF.

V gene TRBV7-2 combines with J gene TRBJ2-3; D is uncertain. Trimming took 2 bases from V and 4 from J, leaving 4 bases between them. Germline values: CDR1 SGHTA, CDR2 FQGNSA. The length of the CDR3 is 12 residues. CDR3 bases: TGTGCCAGCAGCTTATACGCAGATACGCAGTATTTT. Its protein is CASSLYADTQYF.

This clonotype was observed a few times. CDR3 in amino acids: CSSNRGTYEQYF. CDR3 sequence (DNA): TGCAGTTCTAATAGGGGGACCTACGAGCAGTACTTC. The V and J genes are TRBV20-1 and TRBJ2-7; possibly TRBD1 for D (6 bases). Between the trimmed V and J ends, which lost 8 bases and 2 bases, there was a span of 13 bases. Germline V gene data show CDR1 as DFQATT and CDR2 as SNEGSKA (reference sequence). CDR3 size: 12 residues.

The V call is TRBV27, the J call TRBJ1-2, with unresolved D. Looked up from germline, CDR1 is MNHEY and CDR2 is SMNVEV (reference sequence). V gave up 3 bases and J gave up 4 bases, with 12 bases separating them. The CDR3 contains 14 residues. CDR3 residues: CASSFRADAYGYTF. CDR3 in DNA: TGTGCCAGCAGTTTTCGGGCAGATGCCTATGGCTACACCTTC.

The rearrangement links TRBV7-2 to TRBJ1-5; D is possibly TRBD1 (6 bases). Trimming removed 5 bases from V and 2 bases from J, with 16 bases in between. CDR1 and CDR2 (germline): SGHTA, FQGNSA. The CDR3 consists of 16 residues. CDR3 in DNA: TGTGCCAGCAGCCCTCAACAGGGAAGCGGCAATCAGCCCCAGCATTTT. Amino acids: CASSPQQGSGNQPQHF. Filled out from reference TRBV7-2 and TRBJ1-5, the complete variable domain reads GAGVSQSPSNKVTEKGKDVELRCDPISGHTALYWYRQSLGQGLEFLIYFQGNSAPDKSGLPSDRFSAERTGGSVSTLTIQRTQQEDSAVYLCASSPQQGSGNQPQHFGDGTRLSIL.